This T cell receptor (beta chain) was captured in a study of blood T cell repertoires in COVID-19. Using immunoSEQ multiplex PCR, the repertoire was profiled, and TCRdb retains in-frame clones only, with some absent. The table has 250,000 to 300,000 clones, approximately 82% seen once. Looked up from germline, CDR1 is MRHNA and CDR2 is SNTAGT. The germline V and J ends were trimmed by 4 bases and 8 bases, with 9 bases remaining between them. The CDR3 has 13 amino acids. The source is a man aged 40-49 years who had been exposed to COVID-19. Sequenced material: PBMCs or T cells enriched from blood (not recorded which). This chain uses TRBV6-4 with TRBJ1-6; no clear D gene. The DNA of the CDR3 is TGTGCCAGCAGTGCTATTACCCATTCACCCCTCCACTTT. As protein: CASSAITHSPLHF.